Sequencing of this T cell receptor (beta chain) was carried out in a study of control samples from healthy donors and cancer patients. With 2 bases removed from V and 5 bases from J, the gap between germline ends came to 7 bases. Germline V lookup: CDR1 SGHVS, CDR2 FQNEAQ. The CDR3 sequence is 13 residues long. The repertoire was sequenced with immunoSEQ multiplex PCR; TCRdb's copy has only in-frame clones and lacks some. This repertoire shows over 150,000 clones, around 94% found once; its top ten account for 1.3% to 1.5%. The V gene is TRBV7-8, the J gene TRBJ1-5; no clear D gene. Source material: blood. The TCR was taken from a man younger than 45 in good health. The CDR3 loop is CASSLWVDQPQHF. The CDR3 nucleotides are TGTGCCAGCAGCTTATGGGTTGATCAGCCCCAGCATTTT. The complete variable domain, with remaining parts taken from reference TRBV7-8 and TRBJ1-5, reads GAGVSQSPRYKVAKRGQDVALRCDPISGHVSLFWYQQALGQGPEFLTYFQNEAQLDKSGLPSDRFFAERPEGSVSTLKIQRTQQEDSAVYLCASSLWVDQPQHFGDGTRLSIL.